This T cell receptor beta chain is from a study of control samples from healthy donors and cancer patients. The V gene lost 0 bases and the J gene lost 1 base, with 13 bases spanning the gap. Germline CDR1 MGHRA, CDR2 YSYEKL. CDR3 size: 16 residues. Method: immunoSEQ multiplex PCR; TCRdb's copy keeps in-frame clones and lacks some. The sample records 150,000 to 200,000 clones, around 90% being singletons. This sequence joins TRBV4-1 and TRBJ2-7; tentative D call: TRBD1 (6 bases). The sequence was collected from a young man in good health. Sequencing was performed on blood. The DNA for the CDR3 is TGCGCCAGCAGCCAAGATAAGGGACACGTTTCCTACGAGCAGTACTTC. Translated: CASSQDKGHVSYEQYF.